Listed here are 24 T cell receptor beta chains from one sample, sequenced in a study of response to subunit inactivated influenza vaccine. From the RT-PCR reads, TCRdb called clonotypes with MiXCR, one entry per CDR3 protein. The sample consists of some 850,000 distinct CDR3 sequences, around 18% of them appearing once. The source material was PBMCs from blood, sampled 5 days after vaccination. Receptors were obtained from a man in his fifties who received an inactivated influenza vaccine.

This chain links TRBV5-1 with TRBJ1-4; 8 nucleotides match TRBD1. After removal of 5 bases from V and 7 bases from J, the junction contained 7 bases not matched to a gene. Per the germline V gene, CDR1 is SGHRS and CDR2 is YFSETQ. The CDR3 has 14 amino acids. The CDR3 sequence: CASRPDRAGEKLFF. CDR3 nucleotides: TGCGCCAGCAGACCGGACAGGGCGGGTGAAAAACTGTTTTTT.

This CDR3 reads CSASWRESSDTQYF. Written as DNA, the CDR3 is TGCAGTGCTAGTTGGAGGGAGTCCTCAGATACGCAGTATTTT. J is TRBJ2-3 and V is TRBV20-1, with a possible D match to TRBD2 (6 bases). Trimming pared 3 bases from V and 4 bases from J, leaving 14 bases between. There are 14 residues in the CDR3. In germline, CDR1 is DFQATT, CDR2 SNEGSKA (reference sequence).

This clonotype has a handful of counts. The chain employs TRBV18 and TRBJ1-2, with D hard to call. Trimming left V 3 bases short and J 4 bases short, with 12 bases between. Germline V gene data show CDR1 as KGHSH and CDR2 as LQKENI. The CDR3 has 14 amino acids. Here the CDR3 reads CASSPTVEAYGYTF. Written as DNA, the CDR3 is TGTGCCAGCTCACCCACCGTGGAGGCCTATGGCTACACCTTC.

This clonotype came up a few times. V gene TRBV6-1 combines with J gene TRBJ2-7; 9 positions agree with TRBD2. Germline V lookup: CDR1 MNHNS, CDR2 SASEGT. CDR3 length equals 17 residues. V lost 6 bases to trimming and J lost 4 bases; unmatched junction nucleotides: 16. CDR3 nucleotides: TGTGCCAGCAGCAAAGGCCGCAAGACTAGCGGACCTTACGAGCAGTACTTC. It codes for CASSKGRKTSGPYEQYF.

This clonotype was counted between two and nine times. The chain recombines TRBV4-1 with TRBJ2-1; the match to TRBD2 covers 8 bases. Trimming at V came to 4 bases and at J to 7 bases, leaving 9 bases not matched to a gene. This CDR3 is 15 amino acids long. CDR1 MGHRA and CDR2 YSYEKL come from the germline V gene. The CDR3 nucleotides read TGCGCCAGCAGCCCCGGGACTAGATACTTAAATGAGCAGTTCTTC. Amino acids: CASSPGTRYLNEQFF.

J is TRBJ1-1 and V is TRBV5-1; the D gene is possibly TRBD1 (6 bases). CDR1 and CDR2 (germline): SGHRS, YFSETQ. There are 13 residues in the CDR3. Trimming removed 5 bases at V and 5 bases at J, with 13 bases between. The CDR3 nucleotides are TGCGCCAGCAGGGAGGGGGGATTGACTGAAGCTTTCTTT. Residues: CASREGGLTEAFF.

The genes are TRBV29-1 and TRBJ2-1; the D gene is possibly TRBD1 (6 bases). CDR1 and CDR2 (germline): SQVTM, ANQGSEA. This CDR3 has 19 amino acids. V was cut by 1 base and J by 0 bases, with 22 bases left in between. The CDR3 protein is CSVEGVQGKGIYSYNEQFF. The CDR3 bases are TGCAGCGTTGAAGGTGTCCAGGGGAAGGGGATCTACTCCTACAATGAGCAGTTCTTC.

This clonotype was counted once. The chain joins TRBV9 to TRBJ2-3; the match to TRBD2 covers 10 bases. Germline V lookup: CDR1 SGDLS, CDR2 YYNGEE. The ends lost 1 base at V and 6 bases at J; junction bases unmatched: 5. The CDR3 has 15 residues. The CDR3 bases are TGTGCCAGCAGCGTAAAAGGTAGCGGGGGGGATACGCAGTATTTT. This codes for CASSVKGSGGDTQYF.

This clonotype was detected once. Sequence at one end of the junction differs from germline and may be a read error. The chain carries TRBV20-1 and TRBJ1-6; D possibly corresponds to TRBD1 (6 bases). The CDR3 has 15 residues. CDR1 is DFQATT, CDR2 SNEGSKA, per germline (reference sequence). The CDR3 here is CSADERDTHHSPLYF. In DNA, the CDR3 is TGCAGTGCCGACGAACGGGACACCCACCATTCACCCCTCTACTTT.

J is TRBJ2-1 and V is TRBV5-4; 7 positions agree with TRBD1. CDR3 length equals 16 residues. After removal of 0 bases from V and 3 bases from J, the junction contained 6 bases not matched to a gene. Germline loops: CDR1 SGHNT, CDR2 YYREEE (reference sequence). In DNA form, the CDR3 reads TGTGCCAGCAGCTTGGATGTGACAGGGAACTACAATGAGCAGTTCTTC. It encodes CASSLDVTGNYNEQFF.

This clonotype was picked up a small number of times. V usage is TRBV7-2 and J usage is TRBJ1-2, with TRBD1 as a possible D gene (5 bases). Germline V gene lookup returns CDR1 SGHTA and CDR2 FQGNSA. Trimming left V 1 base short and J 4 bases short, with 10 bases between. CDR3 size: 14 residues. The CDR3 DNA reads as TGTGCCAGCAGCTTAGTTGAGGGGAGCTATGGCTACACCTTC. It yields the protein CASSLVEGSYGYTF.

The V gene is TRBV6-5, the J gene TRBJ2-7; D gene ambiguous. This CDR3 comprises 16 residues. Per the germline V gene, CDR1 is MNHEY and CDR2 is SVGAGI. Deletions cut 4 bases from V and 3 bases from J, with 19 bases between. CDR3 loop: CASSSVPAPRYYEQYF. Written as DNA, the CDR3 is TGTGCCAGCAGTTCTGTCCCAGCACCGAGATACTACGAGCAGTACTTC.

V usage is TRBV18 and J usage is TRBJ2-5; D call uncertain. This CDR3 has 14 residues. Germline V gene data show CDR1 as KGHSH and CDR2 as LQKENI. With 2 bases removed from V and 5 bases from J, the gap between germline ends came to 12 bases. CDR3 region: CASSPSTPRETQYF. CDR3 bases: TGTGCCAGCTCACCATCGACTCCGAGGGAGACCCAGTACTTC.

The CDR3 DNA sequence: TGCAGTGCAACCCGGACAGGGCGAGGGAGTAATCAGCCCCAGCATTTT. Translation: CSATRTGRGSNQPQHF. The chain employs TRBV20-1 and TRBJ1-5, with 8 bases fitting TRBD1. Per germline, CDR1 DFQATT and CDR2 SNEGSKA (reference sequence). This CDR3 region has 16 residues. V lost 6 bases, J lost 4 bases, and 14 bases stayed unmatched.

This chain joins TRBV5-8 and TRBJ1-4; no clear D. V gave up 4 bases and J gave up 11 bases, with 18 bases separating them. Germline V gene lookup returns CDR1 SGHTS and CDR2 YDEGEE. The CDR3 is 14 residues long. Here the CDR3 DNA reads TGTGCCAGCAGCAAAGGGATGGATATGAGGAAACTGTTTTTT. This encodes CASSKGMDMRKLFF.

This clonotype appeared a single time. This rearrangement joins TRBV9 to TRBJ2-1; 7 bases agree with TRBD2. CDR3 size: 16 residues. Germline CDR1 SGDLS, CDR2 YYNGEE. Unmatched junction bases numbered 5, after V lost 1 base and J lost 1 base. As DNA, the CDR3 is TGTGCCAGCAGCGTAAGCGGGACGGATTCCTACAATGAGCAGTTCTTC. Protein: CASSVSGTDSYNEQFF.

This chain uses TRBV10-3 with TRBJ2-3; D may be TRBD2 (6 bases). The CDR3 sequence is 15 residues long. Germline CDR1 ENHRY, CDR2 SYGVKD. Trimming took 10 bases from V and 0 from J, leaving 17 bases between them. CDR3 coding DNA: TGTGCCACCATGCAAAAAAGCGGGAGCACAGATACGCAGTATTTT. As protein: CATMQKSGSTDTQYF.

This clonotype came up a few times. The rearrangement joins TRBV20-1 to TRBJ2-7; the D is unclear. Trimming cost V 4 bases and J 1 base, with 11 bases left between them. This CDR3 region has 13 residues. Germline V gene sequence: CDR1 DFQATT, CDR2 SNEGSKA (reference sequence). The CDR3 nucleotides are TGCAGTGCTAAGGCGCCGGAATCCTACGAGCAGTACTTC. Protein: CSAKAPESYEQYF.

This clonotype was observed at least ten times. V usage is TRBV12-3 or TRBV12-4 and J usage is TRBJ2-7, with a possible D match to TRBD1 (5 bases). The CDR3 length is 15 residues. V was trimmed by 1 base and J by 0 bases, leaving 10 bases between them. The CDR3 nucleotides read TGTGCCAGCAGTTTAGAAGCAGGGCCCTCCTACGAGCAGTACTTC. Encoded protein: CASSLEAGPSYEQYF.

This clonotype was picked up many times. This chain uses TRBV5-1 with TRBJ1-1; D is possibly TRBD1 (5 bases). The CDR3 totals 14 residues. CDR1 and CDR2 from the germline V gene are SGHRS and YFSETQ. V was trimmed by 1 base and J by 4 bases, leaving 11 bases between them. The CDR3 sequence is CASSLTGRGTEAFF. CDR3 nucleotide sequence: TGCGCCAGCAGCTTGACGGGGCGCGGCACTGAAGCTTTCTTT.

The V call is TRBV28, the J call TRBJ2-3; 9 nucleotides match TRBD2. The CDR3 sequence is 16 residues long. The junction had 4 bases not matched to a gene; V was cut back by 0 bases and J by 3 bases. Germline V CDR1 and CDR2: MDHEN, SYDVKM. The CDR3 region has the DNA TGTGCCAGCAGTTTATGGGCTAGCGGGGAAACAGATACGCAGTATTTT. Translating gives CASSLWASGETDTQYF.

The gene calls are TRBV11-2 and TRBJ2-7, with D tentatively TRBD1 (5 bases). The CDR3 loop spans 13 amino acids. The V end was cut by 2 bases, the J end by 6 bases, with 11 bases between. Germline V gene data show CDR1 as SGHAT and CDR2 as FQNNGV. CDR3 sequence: CASSLRPRGEQYF. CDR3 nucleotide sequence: TGTGCCAGCAGCTTACGGCCTAGGGGCGAGCAGTACTTC.

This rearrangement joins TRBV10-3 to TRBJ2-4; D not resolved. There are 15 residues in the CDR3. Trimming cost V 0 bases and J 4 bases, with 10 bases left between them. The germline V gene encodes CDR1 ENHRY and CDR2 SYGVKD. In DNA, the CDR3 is TGTGCCATCAGTGAGTCTTCGGAAACGAAAAACATTCAGTACTTC. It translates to CAISESSETKNIQYF.

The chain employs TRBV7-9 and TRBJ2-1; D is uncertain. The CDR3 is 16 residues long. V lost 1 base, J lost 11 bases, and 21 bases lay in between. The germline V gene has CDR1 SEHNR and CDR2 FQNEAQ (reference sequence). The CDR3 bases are TGTGCCAGCAGCTTAGAGAGTCTAGGTGGGGAAATGAAGCAGTTCTTC. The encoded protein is CASSLESLGGEMKQFF.